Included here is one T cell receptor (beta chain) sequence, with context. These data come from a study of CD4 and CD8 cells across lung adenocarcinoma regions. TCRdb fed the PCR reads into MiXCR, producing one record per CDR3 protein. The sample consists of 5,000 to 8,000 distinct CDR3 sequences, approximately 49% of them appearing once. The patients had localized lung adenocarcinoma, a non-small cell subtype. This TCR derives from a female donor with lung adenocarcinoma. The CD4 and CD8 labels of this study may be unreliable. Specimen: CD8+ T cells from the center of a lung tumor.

CDR3 coding DNA: TGTGCCAGCAGCCCGAGATCTAGCGGGTACACAGATACGCAGTATTTT. As protein: CASSPRSSGYTDTQYF. The chain recombines TRBV9 with TRBJ2-3; 8 bases agree with TRBD2. The germline CDR1 and CDR2 sequences are SGDLS and YYNGEE. The CDR3 covers 16 residues. J was trimmed by 2 bases and V by 4 bases; bases with no gene match: 9.